These T cell receptor beta chains were read from a single sample in a study of T cell repertoires in cytomegalovirus infection. TCRdb called the reads again in MiXCR, with one record for every CDR3 protein. The sample holds 750,000 to 950,000 distinct CDR3 sequences, 29% seen once. No antigen is known for these receptors. Here the sequenced sample was cultured CD8+ T cells from PBMCs, taken from culture after CMV antigen stimulation. The receptors shown here come from a human donor in good health (CMV status not recorded). Some clones in this sample may be carry-over from other donors' samples. CDR3s include the opening cysteine and the closing phenylalanine or tryptophan. Fields, in order: D gene, clone size, J gene, V gene, CDR3 protein, CDR3 DNA. D genes are given only for firm matches. Only part of the rows carry a size: once, few, many, or a class if the clone is expanded.

>NA|NA|TRBJ1-2|TRBV5-1
CASSLRTANYGYTF
TGCGCCAGCAGCTTACGGACAGCGAACTATGGCTACACCTTC
>NA|NA|TRBJ1-1|TRBV6-5
CASSYSGGRAFF
TGTGCCAGCAGTTACTCTGGGGGGCGAGCTTTCTTT
>NA|many|TRBJ1-5|TRBV6-1
CASSEPPGWEPQHF
TGTGCCAGCAGTGAACCCCCGGGTTGGGAGCCCCAGCATTTT
>TRBD2|once|TRBJ2-3|TRBV6-5
CASSTGLARRTDTQYF
TGTGCCAGCAGTACTGGACTAGCTCGACGCACAGATACGCAGTATTTT
>NA|NA|TRBJ1-5|TRBV6-6
CASSYSRQNSNQPQHF
TGTGCCAGCAGTTACTCGAGACAGAATAGCAATCAGCCCCAGCATTTT
>NA|few|TRBJ2-7|TRBV6-1
CASSEVQGISYEQYF
TGTGCCAGCAGTGAAGTGCAAGGTATCTCCTACGAGCAGTACTTC
>NA|once|TRBJ2-1|TRBV7-9
CASTGGHDEQFF
TGTGCCAGCACCGGGGGCCACGATGAGCAGTTCTTC
>NA|NA|TRBJ2-1|TRBV5-5
CASSLGSGANF
TGTGCCAGCAGCTTGGGGTCGGGGGCCAACTTC
>TRBD2|many|TRBJ2-1|TRBV7-6
CASTLSGGSSYNEQFF
TGTGCCAGCACCTTGTCGGGGGGGAGCTCCTACAATGAGCAGTTCTTC
>NA|few|TRBJ1-1|TRBV19
CASSGTTHNTEAFF
TGTGCCAGTAGTGGGACTACCCATAACACTGAAGCTTTCTTT
>NA|few|TRBJ2-5|TRBV2
CASRERRETQYF
TGTGCCAGCAGGGAGAGGCGGGAGACCCAGTACTTC
>NA|NA|TRBJ2-1|TRBV24-1
CATSDFRGPEFF
TGTGCCACCAGTGATTTTCGAGGGCCGGAGTTCTTC
>TRBD2|NA|TRBJ2-1|TRBV5-4
CASSLAAGGPHEQFF
TGTGCCAGCAGCTTGGCGGCGGGGGGGCCCCATGAGCAGTTCTTC
>TRBD2|few|TRBJ2-1|TRBV27
CASGPSGGSYYNEQFF
TGTGCCAGCGGACCTAGCGGGGGTTCTTACTACAATGAGCAGTTCTTC
>NA|few|TRBJ1-4|TRBV6-6
CASTPGGGQNEKLFF
TGTGCCAGCACTCCTGGTGGGGGGCAGAATGAAAAACTGTTTTTT
>NA|NA|TRBJ2-3|TRBV5-4
CASSPGVNTDTQYF
TGTGCCAGCAGCCCAGGGGTCAACACAGATACGCAGTATTTT
>NA|few|TRBJ2-2|TRBV10-2
CASRELWGGQNTGELFF
TGCGCCAGCAGAGAATTGTGGGGGGGCCAGAACACCGGGGAGCTGTTTTTT
>NA|NA|TRBJ2-6|TRBV7-1
CASSQGLVSGANVLTF
TGTGCCAGCAGCCAGGGGCTAGTCTCTGGGGCCAACGTCCTGACTTTC
>NA|few|TRBJ1-6|TRBV27
CASSTLNNSPLHF
TGTGCCAGCAGTACCCTCAATAATTCACCCCTCCACTTT
>NA|NA|TRBJ2-1|TRBV6-2/TRBV6-3
CASSRRGVNEQFF
TGTGCCAGCAGCCGACGAGGGGTTAATGAGCAGTTCTTC
>NA|many|TRBJ2-2|TRBV7-6
CASIENTGELFF
TGTGCCAGCATCGAGAACACCGGGGAGCTGTTTTTT
>TRBD2|once|TRBJ2-2|TRBV6-5
CASSYRLAGTGELFF
TGTGCCAGCAGTTACCGGCTAGCGGGGACCGGGGAGCTGTTTTTT
>NA|NA|TRBJ1-5|TRBV27
CASSPTDFFGNQPQHF
TGTGCCAGCAGTCCGACAGACTTTTTCGGCAATCAGCCCCAGCATTTT
>TRBD1|few|TRBJ2-5|TRBV7-6
CASSLWARGFTTQETQYF
TGTGCCAGCAGCTTATGGGCCAGGGGGTTCACAACACAAGAGACCCAGTACTTC
>NA|few|TRBJ1-5|TRBV6-2/TRBV6-3
CASSYQVPDQPQHF
TGTGCCAGCAGTTACCAGGTTCCCGATCAGCCCCAGCATTTT
>NA|NA|TRBJ1-2|TRBV10-3
CATSADGDYGYTF
TGTGCCACTAGTGCGGACGGGGATTATGGCTACACCTTC
>TRBD2|NA|TRBJ2-1|TRBV23-1
CASLREVVFYEQFF
TGCGCCAGCCTCCGGGAGGTAGTGTTTTATGAGCAGTTCTTC
>NA|NA|TRBJ1-2|TRBV6-2/TRBV6-3
CASSYLGFQDYGYTF
TGTGCCAGCAGTTACCTTGGATTTCAGGATTATGGCTACACCTTC
>NA|NA|TRBJ1-2|TRBV6-1
CASYPTGRDGYTF
TGTGCCAGCTACCCCACAGGAAGGGATGGCTACACCTTC
>TRBD2|NA|TRBJ2-5|TRBV6-5
CASSYSMGEGETQYF
TGTGCCAGCAGTTACTCGATGGGGGAGGGGGAGACCCAGTACTTC
>NA|NA|TRBJ1-2|TRBV6-1
CASSEQNANYGYTF
TGTGCCAGCAGTGAACAGAACGCTAACTATGGCTACACCTTC
>TRBD2|NA|TRBJ2-5|TRBV7-2
CASSRGPAGVETQYF
TGTGCCAGCAGCCGAGGCCCAGCGGGGGTAGAGACCCAGTACTTC
>TRBD1|many|TRBJ1-5|TRBV7-8
CASSPRDSDQPQHF
TGTGCCAGCAGCCCGCGGGACAGTGATCAGCCCCAGCATTTT